The present TCR beta chain was sequenced within a study of regulatory T cells in long-lasting Graves disease. Study-level results: Persistent patients shared more public clonotypes (about 2,700) than newly diagnosed patients (approximately 960). There was favoring of TRBV28, TRBJ1-2 and TRBJ2-5 in persistent disease.

The time point here: newly diagnosed GD, antithyroid drugs for less than 3 months. TCR sequences were obtained from RNA taken from PBMCs. The V gene's germline CDR1 is SNHLY and CDR2 FYNNEI. This CDR3 is built from 15 residues. J lost 2 bases, V lost 4 bases, and 4 bases had no gene match. Arm-PCR of CDR3 regions with iRepertoire HTBI primers generated TCR beta libraries. MiXCR, run by TCRdb on the multiplex PCR reads, gives a single entry per CDR3 protein. The data contain 450,000 to 500,000 distinct CDR3 sequences, around 16% of them singletons. This clonotype has at least ten counts. Its specificity is unknown. This sample was shared with a second study, whose subject was T cells in Graves' hyperthyroidism and ophthalmopathy. That investigation notes: During a first-round RT-PCR of the TCR CDR3, the HTBI primer set was used. For ophthalmopathy, model prediction preceded onset by a median around 7 months.

The specimen comprised peripheral blood mononuclear cells (PBMCs), sampled at new diagnosis, from a patient treated with antithyroid drugs. The chain has TRBV2 and TRBJ2-1; TRBD1 matches at 8 bases. This receptor was taken from a man aged 40-49 years with Graves disease. The chain's CDR3 is CASSVQGVTYNEQFF. Here the CDR3 DNA reads TGTGCCAGCAGTGTACAGGGGGTGACCTACAATGAGCAGTTCTTC.